A single sample gave rise to the 5 T cell receptor beta chains below, sequenced in a study of technical replicates of blood from a few donors. Clones were read by immunoSEQ multiplex PCR, and TCRdb kept only the in-frame ones, dropping some. Here the sample spans 65,000 to 80,000 clones, under 99% being singletons. The sequenced material came from T cells isolated from PBMCs. All receptors come from a human donor in good health.

The V gene is TRBV7-3, the J gene TRBJ1-2; no clear D. Germline V CDR1 and CDR2: SGHTA, FQGTGA. The CDR3 has 15 amino acids. Trimming removed 2 bases at V and 2 bases at J, with 12 bases between. The DNA for the CDR3 is TGTGCCAGCAGCTTAGAACCGGGAATCAACTATGGCTACACCTTC. Its protein product is CASSLEPGINYGYTF. Drawing the rest from reference TRBV7-3 and TRBJ1-2, the complete variable domain is GAGVSQTPSNKVTEKGKYVELRCDPISGHTALYWYRQSLGQGPEFLIYFQGTGAADDSGLPNDRFFAVRPEGSVSTLKIQRTERGDSAVYLCASSLEPGINYGYTFGSGTRLTVV.

The CDR3 DNA follows: TGTGCCAGCAGCCCATACACCGTCTCTGGGGCCAACGTCCTGACTTTC. Its protein is CASSPYTVSGANVLTF. The rearrangement uses TRBV7-9 and TRBJ2-6; the D is unclear. Germline V lookup: CDR1 SEHNR, CDR2 FQNEAQ (reference sequence). Trimming took 5 bases from V and 0 from J, leaving 11 bases between them. The CDR3 runs to 16 residues.

The chain links TRBV27 to TRBJ2-7; TRBD1 aligns across 9 bases. V was clipped by 5 bases and J by 4 bases; unmatched bases: 6. CDR1 is MNHEY, CDR2 SMNVEV, per germline (reference sequence). CDR3 length: 14 residues. The CDR3 loop is CASSQGQGGYEQYF. DNA for the CDR3: TGTGCCAGCAGTCAGGGACAGGGAGGATACGAGCAGTACTTC.

This rearrangement joins TRBV28 to TRBJ2-1, with D possibly TRBD2 on 6 matching bases. V was pared by 5 bases and J by 2 bases, with 13 bases between. This CDR3 region has 15 residues. The germline V gene encodes CDR1 MDHEN and CDR2 SYDVKM. CDR3 sequence (DNA): TGTGCCAGCAGTCGCAGCGGGTGGACCTACAATGAGCAGTTCTTC. Encoded protein: CASSRSGWTYNEQFF. Full variable domain (missing parts from reference TRBV28 and TRBJ2-1): DVKVTQSSRYLVKRTGEKVFLECVQDMDHENMFWYRQDPGLGLRLIYFSYDVKMKEKGDIPEGYSVSREKKERFSLILESASTNQTSMYLCASSRSGWTYNEQFFGPGTRLTVL.

Turning to this clone: An end of the junction does not agree with germline; a read error may underlie this. The chain combines TRBV11-2 with TRBJ2-5; D is perhaps TRBD1 (5 bases). The CDR3 contains 13 residues. In germline, CDR1 is SGHAT, CDR2 FQNNGV. CDR3 in DNA: TGTGCCAGCAGCCTAGACCCCACAGGGACCCAGTACTTC. Translating it yields CASSLDPTGTQYF.